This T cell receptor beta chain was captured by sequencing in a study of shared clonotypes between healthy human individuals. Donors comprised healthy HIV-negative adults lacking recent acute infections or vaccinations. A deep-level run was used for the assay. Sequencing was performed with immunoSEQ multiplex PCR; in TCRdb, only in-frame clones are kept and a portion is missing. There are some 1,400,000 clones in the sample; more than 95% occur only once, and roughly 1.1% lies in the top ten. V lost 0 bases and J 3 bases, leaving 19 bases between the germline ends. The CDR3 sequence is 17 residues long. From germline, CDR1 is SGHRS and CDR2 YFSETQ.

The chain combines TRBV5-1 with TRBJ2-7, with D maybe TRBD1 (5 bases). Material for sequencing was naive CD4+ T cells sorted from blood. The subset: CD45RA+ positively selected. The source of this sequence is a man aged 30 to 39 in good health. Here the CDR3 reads CASSLGGAANTYYEQYF. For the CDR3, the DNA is TGCGCCAGCAGCTTGGGTGGGGCAGCCAATACCTACTACGAGCAGTACTTC.